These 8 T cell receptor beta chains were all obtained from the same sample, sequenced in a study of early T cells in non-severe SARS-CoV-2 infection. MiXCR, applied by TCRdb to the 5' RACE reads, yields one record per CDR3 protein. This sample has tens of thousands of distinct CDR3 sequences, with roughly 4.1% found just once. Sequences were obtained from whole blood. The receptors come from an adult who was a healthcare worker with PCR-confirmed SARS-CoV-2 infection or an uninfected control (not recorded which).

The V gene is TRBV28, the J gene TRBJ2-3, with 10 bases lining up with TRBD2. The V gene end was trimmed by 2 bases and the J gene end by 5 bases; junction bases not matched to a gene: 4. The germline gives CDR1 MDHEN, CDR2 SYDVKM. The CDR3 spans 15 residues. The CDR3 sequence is CASSLPASGRDTQYF. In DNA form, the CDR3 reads TGTGCCAGCAGTTTACCGGCTAGCGGGAGAGATACGCAGTATTTT. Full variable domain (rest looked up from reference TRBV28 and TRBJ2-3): DVKVTQSSRYLVKRTGEKVFLECVQDMDHENMFWYRQDPGLGLRLIYFSYDVKMKEKGDIPEGYSVSREKKERFSLILESASTNQTSMYLCASSLPASGRDTQYFGPGTRLTVL.

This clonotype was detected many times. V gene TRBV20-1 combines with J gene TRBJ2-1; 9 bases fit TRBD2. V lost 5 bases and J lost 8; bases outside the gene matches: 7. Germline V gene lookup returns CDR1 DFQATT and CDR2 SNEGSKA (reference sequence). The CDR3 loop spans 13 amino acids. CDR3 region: CSAHGTSSHEQFF. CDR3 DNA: TGCAGTGCTCACGGGACTAGCTCCCATGAGCAGTTCTTC.

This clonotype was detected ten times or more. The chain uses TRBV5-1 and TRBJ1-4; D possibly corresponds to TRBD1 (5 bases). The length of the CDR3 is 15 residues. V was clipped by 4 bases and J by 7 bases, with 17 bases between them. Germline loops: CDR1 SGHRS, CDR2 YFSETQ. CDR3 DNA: TGCGCCAGCAGCGTACCGGGACCGGCCCCTGAAAAACTGTTTTTT. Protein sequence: CASSVPGPAPEKLFF.

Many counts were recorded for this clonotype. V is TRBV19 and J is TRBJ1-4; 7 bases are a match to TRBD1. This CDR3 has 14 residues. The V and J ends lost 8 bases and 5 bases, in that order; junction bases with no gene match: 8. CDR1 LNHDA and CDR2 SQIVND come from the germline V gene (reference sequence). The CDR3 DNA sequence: TGTGCCAGTGTCGACAGGGTGAGCAATGAAAAACTGTTTTTT. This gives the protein CASVDRVSNEKLFF.

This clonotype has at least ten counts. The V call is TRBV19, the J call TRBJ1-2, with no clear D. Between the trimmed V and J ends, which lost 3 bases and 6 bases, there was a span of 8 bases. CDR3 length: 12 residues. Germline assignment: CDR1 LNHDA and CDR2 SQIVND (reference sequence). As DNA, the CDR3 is TGTGCCAGTAGTATCTACGGCGATGGCTACACCTTC. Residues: CASSIYGDGYTF.

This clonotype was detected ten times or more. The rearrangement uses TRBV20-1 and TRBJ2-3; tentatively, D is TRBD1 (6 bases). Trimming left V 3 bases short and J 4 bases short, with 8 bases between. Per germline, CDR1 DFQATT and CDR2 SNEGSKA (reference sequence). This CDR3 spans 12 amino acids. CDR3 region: CSASRGADTQYF. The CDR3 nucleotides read TGCAGTGCTAGCAGGGGAGCAGATACGCAGTATTTT.

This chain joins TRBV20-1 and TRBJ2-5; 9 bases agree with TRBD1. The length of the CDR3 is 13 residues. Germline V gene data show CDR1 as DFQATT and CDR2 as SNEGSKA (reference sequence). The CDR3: CRVRDRVQETQYF. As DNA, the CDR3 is TGCAGAGTAAGGGACAGGGTCCAAGAGACCCAGTACTTC.

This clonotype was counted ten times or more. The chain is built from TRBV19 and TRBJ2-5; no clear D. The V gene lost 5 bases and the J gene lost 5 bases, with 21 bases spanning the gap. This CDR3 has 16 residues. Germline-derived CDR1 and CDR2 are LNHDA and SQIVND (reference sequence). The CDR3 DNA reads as TGTGCCAGTAGTTTGGAGTCGGCTCTACCCGGGGAGACCCAGTACTTC. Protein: CASSLESALPGETQYF.